Below, one TCR beta chain is given with its context. Its antigen is not known. TCRdb keeps only in-frame clones here, not all; method: immunoSEQ multiplex PCR. The sample holds 450,000 to 600,000 clones, 70% to 85% seen once. Donors, without exception, were Caucasian adults residing in Nashville, Tennessee. With unsorted samples, genomic DNA was obtained from tens of millions of PBMCs. These data belong to a study of shared clonotypes between healthy human individuals. Notes on the study in general: An expected dependence of interdonor clonotype sharing on sequencing depth was noted.

The ends were cut back, 8 bases at V and 7 bases at J, with 20 bases in the middle. CDR1 GTSNPN and CDR2 SVGIG come from the germline V gene (reference sequence). The CDR3 covers 13 residues. This sequence was found in a woman aged 40 to 49 in good health. Some clones in this sample may be carry-over from other donors' samples. The sample was PBMCs. V gene TRBV30 combines with J gene TRBJ1-1; perhaps TRBD1 as D (6 bases). The CDR3 spells CAGTRGRGFEAFF. In nucleotides, the CDR3 is TGTGCCGGGACTAGAGGCAGGGGCTTTGAAGCTTTCTTT.